A selection of T cell receptor beta chains follows, all from one sample in a study of PD-L1 blockade in urothelial cancer. Produced via immunoSEQ multiplex PCR; TCRdb's table is partial and in-frame only. The sample contains roughly 49,000 clones, roughly nine tenths of which appear only once. The material was PBMCs, obtained around atezolizumab (anti-PD-L1) treatment. Receptors were obtained from a man aged 55 to 69 with urothelial cancer. The CDR3 runs from the conserved cysteine through the conserved F or W. A D gene is named only where the DNA matches it firmly. Clone size is given for some rows only: seen once, a few or many times, or a class if the clone is expanded.

TRBD1 TRBJ1-5 NA TRBV7-2 CASSRRGQGNQPQHF TGTGCCAGCAGCAGGAGGGGGCAGGGGAATCAGCCCCAGCATTTT
NA TRBJ2-1 NA TRBV9 CASSDAVGDGYNEQFF TGTGCCAGCAGCGATGCCGTAGGAGATGGATACAATGAGCAGTTCTTC
NA TRBJ2-3 NA TRBV2 CASLAASTDTQYF TGTGCCAGCCTGGCGGCGAGCACAGATACGCAGTATTTT
TRBD1 TRBJ1-2 NA TRBV9 CASSPGGGGYTF TGTGCCAGCAGCCCAGGGGGAGGTGGCTACACCTTC
NA TRBJ2-3 NA TRBV5-6 CASSFSGASTDTQYF TGTGCCAGCAGCTTTTCAGGGGCCAGCACAGATACGCAGTATTTT
TRBD1 TRBJ2-7 NA TRBV27 CASSVGQGIYEQYF TGTGCCAGCAGTGTGGGACAGGGTATCTACGAGCAGTACTTC
NA TRBJ1-1 NA TRBV29-1 CSVHPGKDTEAFF TGCAGCGTTCATCCAGGAAAGGACACTGAAGCTTTCTTT
NA TRBJ2-2 NA TRBV5-5 CASSLVARVVTGELFF TGTGCCAGCAGCTTGGTGGCCAGGGTGGTCACCGGGGAGCTGTTTTTT
NA TRBJ2-7 NA TRBV5-6 CASSTGFEQYF TGTGCCAGCAGTACCGGGTTCGAGCAGTACTTC
NA TRBJ2-7 once TRBV5-4 CASSFRGTYEQYF TGTGCCAGCAGCTTTCGAGGAACCTACGAGCAGTACTTC
TRBD1 TRBJ1-2 NA TRBV30 CAWSPGQRRANYGYTF TGTGCCTGGAGTCCGGGACAGAGAAGAGCTAACTATGGCTACACCTTC
NA TRBJ2-3 NA TRBV7-7 CASSLGRTDTQYF TGTGCTAGCAGCTTGGGCAGAACAGATACGCAGTATTTT
NA TRBJ1-6 NA TRBV7-9 CASRLSAQNNSPLHF TGTGCCAGCAGACTATCGGCCCAAAATAATTCACCCCTCCACTTT
NA TRBJ1-3 NA TRBV30 CASPSRSGNTIYF TGTGCCTCCCCAAGCCGCTCTGGAAACACCATATATTTT
NA TRBJ2-6 NA TRBV5-4 CASSLGTSSGANVLTF TGTGCCAGCAGCTTGGGTACTAGCTCTGGGGCCAACGTCCTGACTTTC
NA TRBJ2-7 NA TRBV30 CAWKRIGPGEQYF TGTGCCTGGAAGCGCATCGGTCCTGGCGAGCAGTACTTC
NA TRBJ2-6 NA TRBV25-1 CASSLADITGANVLTF TGTGCCAGCAGTTTGGCCGACATCACTGGGGCCAACGTCCTGACTTTC
TRBD1 TRBJ2-2 NA TRBV6-5 CASSYAPGQVPGELFF TGTGCCAGCAGTTACGCTCCGGGACAGGTACCCGGGGAGCTGTTTTTT
TRBD1 TRBJ2-7 NA TRBV5-4 CASSARQGGTYEQYF TGTGCCAGCAGCGCCCGACAGGGTGGAACCTACGAGCAGTACTTC
NA TRBJ1-5 NA TRBV30 CAWSTRADQPQHF TGTGCCTGGAGTACTAGGGCGGATCAGCCCCAGCATTTT
TRBD1 TRBJ1-5 NA TRBV7-2 CASKTGTGINQPQHF TGTGCCAGCAAAACCGGGACAGGGATCAATCAGCCCCAGCATTTT
NA TRBJ1-5 NA TRBV30 CAWRTADNQPQHF TGTGCCTGGAGAACAGCAGATAATCAGCCCCAGCATTTT
NA TRBJ1-1 NA TRBV27 CASTPRRSLMNTEAFF TGTGCCAGCACCCCTCGGCGGAGTCTCATGAACACTGAAGCTTTCTTT
NA TRBJ1-1 NA TRBV11-3 CASSLAGGSTEAFF TGTGCCAGCAGCTTAGCGGGAGGGAGCACTGAAGCTTTCTTT
NA TRBJ2-4 NA TRBV4-1 CASSPALVGGDKDIQYF TGCGCCAGCAGCCCCGCCTTAGTGGGGGGGGACAAGGACATTCAGTACTTC
TRBD2 TRBJ2-3 NA TRBV9 CASSVGGMGLAGDTQYF TGTGCCAGCAGCGTAGGGGGGATGGGACTAGCCGGAGATACGCAGTATTTT
NA TRBJ1-4 once TRBV5-1 CASSSQGRGEKLFF TGCGCCAGCAGCTCACAGGGTCGGGGTGAAAAACTGTTTTTT
TRBD2 TRBJ2-3 NA TRBV4-1 CASSQAMGSGGTDTQYF TGCGCCAGCAGCCAAGCCATGGGTAGCGGGGGCACAGATACGCAGTATTTT
NA TRBJ2-7 NA TRBV10-3 CAISLQGYEQYF TGTGCCATCAGCTTACAGGGCTACGAGCAGTACTTC
TRBD1 TRBJ2-5 NA TRBV2 CASTKQGAGETQYF TGTGCCAGCACAAAACAGGGGGCGGGAGAGACCCAGTACTTC
TRBD1 TRBJ2-1 NA TRBV19 CASSMSGQGGPYNEQFF TGTGCCAGTAGTATGTCAGGACAGGGTGGTCCCTACAATGAGCAGTTCTTC
NA TRBJ1-4 NA TRBV6-5 CASRRNRADEKLFF TGTGCCAGCAGGCGAAACAGGGCGGATGAAAAACTGTTTTTT
NA TRBJ1-2 NA TRBV7-9 CASSPGVGYTF TGTGCCAGCAGCCCAGGGGTCGGCTACACCTTC
NA TRBJ2-3 NA TRBV12-5 CASRSGGSTDTQYF TGTGCTAGTAGGAGTGGGGGGAGCACAGATACGCAGTATTTT
NA TRBJ2-6 NA TRBV7-9 CASSLATGLGANVLTF TGTGCCAGCAGCTTAGCCACAGGGCTTGGGGCCAACGTCCTGACTTTC
TRBD1 TRBJ1-5 NA TRBV6-1 CASTLGQGNQPQHF TGTGCCAGCACTTTGGGACAGGGCAATCAGCCCCAGCATTTT
NA TRBJ2-6 NA TRBV21-1 CASSRATGVSGANVLTF TGTGCCAGCAGCAGAGCTACAGGGGTGTCTGGGGCCAACGTCCTGACTTTC
TRBD1 TRBJ1-2 NA TRBV30 CAWIDQPGQSYTF TGTGCCTGGATAGATCAACCGGGACAGAGCTACACCTTC
TRBD2 TRBJ2-1 few TRBV5-1 CASSSGLGRGSYNEQFF TGCGCCAGCAGCTCGGGACTAGGGAGGGGCTCCTACAATGAGCAGTTCTTC
NA TRBJ2-3 NA TRBV29-1 CSVAPGVTDTQYF TGCAGCGTTGCCCCGGGGGTCACAGATACGCAGTATTTT
TRBD2 TRBJ2-3 NA TRBV12-5 CASGLGYGGTSTDTQYF TGTGCTAGTGGTTTGGGCTACGGGGGGACCAGCACAGATACGCAGTATTTT
NA TRBJ1-3 NA TRBV11-3 CASSLGGGNTIYF TGTGCCAGCAGCTTAGGCGGTGGAAACACCATATATTTT
TRBD1 TRBJ2-5 NA TRBV5-4 CASSFGQGDQETQYF TGTGCCAGCAGCTTCGGGCAGGGGGACCAAGAGACCCAGTACTTC
TRBD1 TRBJ1-2 NA TRBV7-9 CASSLTGTVSPNYGYTF TGTGCCAGCAGCTTAACCGGGACAGTGTCCCCAAACTATGGCTACACCTTC
NA TRBJ2-7 once TRBV30 CAWRETGSGHYEQYF TGTGCCTGGAGAGAAACAGGCTCGGGCCACTACGAGCAGTACTTC
TRBD2 TRBJ2-7 NA TRBV7-2 CASSLAGGGGFDEQYF TGTGCCAGCAGCTTAGCCGGCGGGGGAGGGTTCGACGAGCAGTACTTC
TRBD1 TRBJ2-1 NA TRBV6-1 CASSGRQGGYNEQFF TGTGCCAGCAGTGGGCGACAGGGGGGATACAATGAGCAGTTCTTC
NA TRBJ2-5 NA TRBV5-1 CASSPRGQETQYF TGCGCCAGCAGCCCCAGGGGTCAAGAGACCCAGTACTTC
NA TRBJ1-2 NA TRBV9 CASSVDGQQFGYGYTF TGTGCCAGCAGCGTAGACGGACAGCAGTTTGGCTATGGCTACACCTTC
TRBD2 TRBJ2-1 NA TRBV11-3 CASSFGLAGSSYNEQFF TGTGCCAGCAGCTTTGGACTAGCGGGAAGCTCCTACAATGAGCAGTTCTTC
NA TRBJ1-2 NA TRBV7-9 CASSKRDKFYGYTF TGTGCCAGCAGCAAACGGGACAAGTTTTATGGCTACACCTTC
NA TRBJ1-1 NA TRBV5-4 CASSMDINMNTEAFF TGTGCCAGCAGCATGGACATTAACATGAACACTGAAGCTTTCTTT
NA TRBJ1-4 NA TRBV19 CASRPGYLSEKLFF TGTGCCAGTAGGCCGGGGTACCTTTCTGAAAAACTGTTTTTT
NA TRBJ1-1 NA TRBV15 CATSTARVTEAFF TGTGCCACCAGCACAGCCAGGGTCACTGAAGCTTTCTTT
TRBD2 TRBJ2-7 NA TRBV10-3 CAISGALAGEMYEQYF TGTGCCATCAGCGGGGCCCTAGCGGGGGAAATGTACGAGCAGTACTTC
TRBD2 TRBJ2-5 NA TRBV5-4 CASRPGGGVGETQYF TGTGCCAGCAGGCCTGGTGGGGGGGTCGGAGAGACCCAGTACTTC
NA TRBJ1-1 NA TRBV13 CASSRDTEAFF TGTGCCAGCAGCCGGGACACTGAAGCTTTCTTT
NA TRBJ2-5 NA TRBV2 CASSEITGQETQYF TGTGCCAGCAGTGAAATAACAGGGCAAGAGACCCAGTACTTC
NA TRBJ2-5 NA TRBV6-5 CASSYIRAGGQETQYF TGTGCCAGCAGTTACATCCGGGCCGGAGGGCAAGAGACCCAGTACTTC